A single sample is the source of the 11 T cell receptor beta chains below, sequenced in a study of blood T cell repertoires in COVID-19 (dated by TCRdb to 2018 to 2020). The receptor library was made with the immunoSEQ multiplex PCR assay. In its TCRdb copy, this immuneACCESS table keeps in-frame sequences only and misses some clones. Where compared with another copy, unresolved V genes explain less than half of these, and the others have no known cause. The sample table lists nearly 110,000 clones, about nine tenths of them with a count of one. Approximately 6.2% of the sample belongs to the ten largest clones. Sequenced sample: peripheral blood. Receptors were obtained from a man in his fifties with active or convalescent COVID-19.

This clone qualifies as medium-sized. This chain connects TRBV27 to TRBJ2-7; 7 bases match TRBD1. In germline, CDR1 is MNHEY, CDR2 SMNVEV (reference sequence). Trimming took 5 bases from V and 2 from J; bases not matched to a gene: 9. The CDR3 runs to 15 residues. In DNA, the CDR3 is TGTGCCAGCAGTGTGACAGGGTCTAAGCCCTACGAGCAGTACTTC. This translates into CASSVTGSKPYEQYF.

The chain is built from TRBV30 and TRBJ1-1; 8 positions match TRBD1. CDR1 GTSNPN and CDR2 SVGIG come from the germline V gene (reference sequence). CDR3 length: 13 residues. The trim removed 5 bases at V and 11 bases at J, leaving 13 bases unmatched. This chain's CDR3 is CAWGRRTGTGAFF. As DNA, the CDR3 is TGTGCCTGGGGCCGTCGGACAGGGACAGGCGCTTTCTTT.

The CDR3 loop reads CASSMAGGGFYNEQFF. The CDR3 DNA reads TGTGCCAGTAGTATGGCCGGGGGGGGGTTCTACAATGAGCAGTTCTTC. V and J are TRBV19 and TRBJ2-1, with 8 bases fitting TRBD2. This CDR3 contains 16 residues. In germline, CDR1 is LNHDA, CDR2 SQIVND (reference sequence). Trimming removed 3 bases from V and 3 bases from J; junction bases left unmatched: 7.

This chain links TRBV28 with TRBJ2-3; D perhaps matches TRBD1 (5 bases). V lost 7 bases to trimming and J lost 2 bases, with 13 bases between them. This CDR3 spans 14 amino acids. Germline CDR1 is MDHEN and CDR2 is SYDVKM. CDR3 loop: CASMVTGNTDTQYF. The DNA of the CDR3 is TGTGCCAGCATGGTAACAGGAAACACAGATACGCAGTATTTT.

The chain couples TRBV19 to TRBJ2-7; no reliable D call. This CDR3 contains 14 residues. Germline V gene sequence: CDR1 LNHDA, CDR2 SQIVND (reference sequence). Trimming took 4 bases from V and 0 from J, leaving 10 bases between them. The CDR3 loop reads CASSKPTTSYEQYF. CDR3 in DNA: TGTGCCAGTAGTAAACCAACTACCTCCTACGAGCAGTACTTC.

This clone was observed once. The genes are TRBV27 and TRBJ2-1, with 10 bases identical to TRBD2. This CDR3 has 14 amino acids. Germline values: CDR1 MNHEY, CDR2 SMNVEV (reference sequence). V lost 5 bases and J lost 7; bases outside the gene matches: 5. The DNA for the CDR3 is TGTGCCAGCAGTCTATGGACTAGCGGAAATGAGCAGTTCTTC. Translation: CASSLWTSGNEQFF.

The gene calls are TRBV6-2 or TRBV6-3 and TRBJ2-1; 9 nucleotides match TRBD1. CDR3 length equals 15 residues. The germline gives CDR1 MNHEY, CDR2 SVGEGT. Trimming at V came to 4 bases and at J to 4 bases, leaving 5 bases not matched to a gene. CDR3 amino acids: CASSSQGAQYNEQFF. CDR3 nucleotide sequence: TGTGCCAGCAGTTCACAGGGGGCCCAATACAATGAGCAGTTCTTC.

In DNA form, the CDR3 reads TGTGCCAGCAGCAGGAGCTCCAACACCGGGGAGCTGTTTTTT. This gives the protein CASSRSSNTGELFF. The chain is built from TRBV7-7 and TRBJ2-2; D is ambiguous. Germline V gene lookup returns CDR1 SSHAT and CDR2 FNYEAQ (reference sequence). CDR3 size: 14 residues. Trimming cost V 5 bases and J 2 bases, with 9 bases left between them.

The J gene is TRBJ2-7, the V gene TRBV7-9; a weak D match, TRBD2 (5 bases). The CDR3 is 14 amino acids. Between the trimmed V and J ends, which lost 2 bases and 2 bases, there was a span of 10 bases. The germline gives CDR1 SEHNR, CDR2 FQNEAQ (reference sequence). CDR3 protein: CASSLRGSPYEQYF. In DNA form, the CDR3 reads TGTGCCAGCAGCTTACGGGGATCTCCCTACGAGCAGTACTTC.

This clone appeared a single time. The chain is built from TRBV28 and TRBJ1-1; D is undetermined. This CDR3 has 12 amino acids. Per the germline V gene, CDR1 is MDHEN and CDR2 is SYDVKM. V was shortened by 7 bases and J by 8 bases, with 14 bases between the two germline ends. In DNA, the CDR3 is TGTGCCAGCACCCAAGGGAGGCACGAAGCTTTCTTT. Translating gives CASTQGRHEAFF.

The chain carries TRBV3-1 (or the pseudogene TRBV3-2) and TRBJ2-3; D is ambiguous. Germline lookup yields CDR1 LGHDT and CDR2 YNNKEL (reference sequence). This CDR3 comprises 14 residues. The germline V and J ends were trimmed by 4 bases and 4 bases, with 12 bases remaining between them. The CDR3 coding sequence is TGTGCCAGCAGCCCCCGACTGATTTCAGATACGCAGTATTTT. This sequence encodes CASSPRLISDTQYF.